Included here is one T cell receptor beta chain sequence, with context. Germline V gene sequence: CDR1 LNHDA, CDR2 SQIVND (reference sequence). The CDR3 is 14 amino acids. The V and J ends lost 4 bases and 4 bases, in that order; junction bases with no gene match: 6. Under the authors' procedure: Amplifying reference gene primers gave estimates of nucleated cell counts. This table comes from immunoSEQ multiplex PCR, and its TCRdb copy is limited to in-frame clones, with some not included. The DNA was the basis for D and trimming; V, J and clone size are from that table. The sample contains about 210,000 clones, approximately 84% of which appear only once. This entry comes from a study of blood T cell repertoires in COVID-19. Study as a whole: Some COVID-19 samples were acute and others convalescent; all came from the United States, Italy and Spain. PBMCs, B-cell-depleted T cells, or T cells were the source of the cDNA or gDNA that made up the material.

This TCR derives from a woman in her forties or fifties with active or convalescent COVID-19. The V gene is TRBV19, the J gene TRBJ1-2; 7 bases map to TRBD1. Specimen: peripheral blood. The CDR3 DNA follows: TGTGCCAGTAGTAGCGCAGGGACAGCCTATGGCTACACCTTC. Protein sequence: CASSSAGTAYGYTF. The full variable domain, in which reference TRBV19 and TRBJ1-2 provide the parts outside the CDR3, is DGGITQSPKYLFRKEGQNVTLSCEQNLNHDAMYWYRQDPGQGLRLIYYSQIVNDFQKGDIAEGYSVSREKKESFPLTVTSAQKNPTAFYLCASSSAGTAYGYTFGSGTRLTVV.